The 27 T cell receptor beta chains below all came from one sample that was sequenced in a study of blood T cell repertoires in COVID-19. TCRdb's copy holds only in-frame clones and misses some; the assay was immunoSEQ multiplex PCR. The sample contains some 200,000 clones, approximately 91% of which appear only once. Source material: PBMCs or T cells enriched from blood (not recorded which). The receptors come from a woman aged 18-29 years who had recovered from COVID-19.

The chain combines TRBV5-1 with TRBJ1-1; 10 bases are shared with TRBD1. The V gene end was trimmed by 4 bases and the J gene end by 1 base; junction bases not matched to a gene: 4. The CDR3 length is 15 residues. Germline CDR1 reads SGHRS; CDR2 reads YFSETQ. CDR3 protein: CASSGGTGENTEAFF. Here the CDR3 DNA reads TGCGCCAGCAGCGGAGGGACAGGGGAGAACACTGAAGCTTTCTTT.

V is TRBV9 and J is TRBJ2-7; 10 bases match TRBD1. From germline, CDR1 is SGDLS and CDR2 YYNGEE. CDR3 length: 14 amino acids. After removal of 2 bases from V and 5 bases from J, the junction contained 4 bases not matched to a gene. CDR3 loop: CASSVAGTGDEQYF. In DNA form, the CDR3 reads TGTGCCAGCAGCGTTGCCGGGACAGGGGACGAGCAGTACTTC.

This clone has only one observation. The gene calls are TRBV7-8 and TRBJ2-2; TRBD1 matches at 8 bases. Germline loops: CDR1 SGHVS, CDR2 FQNEAQ. V shed 3 bases and J 0 bases; nucleotides not matched to a gene: 12. The CDR3 totals 19 residues. The CDR3 coding sequence is TGTGCCAGCAGCTTGTGGCAGAGCAGGGGGCCTTCGAACACCGGGGAGCTGTTTTTT. It yields the protein CASSLWQSRGPSNTGELFF.

This chain joins TRBV28 and TRBJ2-7, with D maybe TRBD2 (6 bases). The CDR3 sequence is 14 residues long. V was pared by 2 bases and J by 0 bases, with 8 bases between. Germline lookup yields CDR1 MDHEN and CDR2 SYDVKM. The CDR3 DNA follows: TGTGCCAGCAGTTTAGGGGGGACCTCCTACGAGCAGTACTTC. Translated, it gives CASSLGGTSYEQYF. Filled out from reference TRBV28 and TRBJ2-7, the complete variable domain reads DVKVTQSSRYLVKRTGEKVFLECVQDMDHENMFWYRQDPGLGLRLIYFSYDVKMKEKGDIPEGYSVSREKKERFSLILESASTNQTSMYLCASSLGGTSYEQYFGPGTRLTVT.

The rearrangement joins TRBV6-5 to TRBJ1-2; 9 positions match TRBD1. The germline V gene has CDR1 MNHEY and CDR2 SVGAGI. The CDR3 length is 14 residues. Unmatched junction bases numbered 11, after V lost 7 bases and J lost 8 bases. The CDR3, as DNA: TGTGCCAGCATCGGAACAGGGGGCGCGAAAGGCTACACCTTC. Translating gives CASIGTGGAKGYTF.

The rearrangement uses TRBV7-9 and TRBJ2-1, with 13 bases lining up with TRBD2. The J segment lost 9 bases and the V segment lost 6 bases, leaving 11 bases of the junction unmatched. Germline loops: CDR1 SEHNR, CDR2 FQNEAQ (reference sequence). The CDR3 runs 16 residues. DNA for the CDR3: TGTGCCAGCAGTCATTTTCCGGGACTAGCGGGAAGTGAGCAGTTCTTC. Translating gives CASSHFPGLAGSEQFF. Drawing the rest from reference TRBV7-9 and TRBJ2-1, the complete variable domain is DTGVSQNPRHKITKRGQNVTFRCDPISEHNRLYWYRQTLGQGPEFLTYFQNEAQLEKSRLLSDRFSAERPKGSFSTLEIQRTEQGDSAMYLCASSHFPGLAGSEQFFGPGTRLTVL.

The V and J genes are TRBV15 and TRBJ1-2; D gene unclear. Trimming pared 6 bases from V and 8 bases from J, leaving 19 bases between. The CDR3 loop spans 14 amino acids. The germline gives CDR1 LNHNV, CDR2 YYDKDF (reference sequence). This CDR3 reads CATSKDSKLGGYTF. In DNA, the CDR3 is TGTGCCACCAGTAAGGACTCCAAATTGGGAGGCTACACCTTC.

This clone was picked up a small number of times. The V call is TRBV19, the J call TRBJ1-2, with D perhaps matching TRBD1 (5 bases). The V and J ends lost 4 bases and 0 bases respectively, with 12 bases between them. From germline, CDR1 is LNHDA and CDR2 SQIVND (reference sequence). CDR3 size: 15 residues. The CDR3 region is CASSSQGPANYGYTF. The CDR3 DNA reads as TGTGCCAGTAGTAGCCAGGGCCCAGCTAACTATGGCTACACCTTC.

V usage is TRBV12-5 and J usage is TRBJ2-5, with 8 bases fitting TRBD1. There are 18 residues in the CDR3. Trimming cost V 6 bases and J 5 bases; bases outside gene matches: 20. Germline CDR1 LGHNT, CDR2 FRNRAP. The DNA for the CDR3 is TGTGCTAGTGGCCGCGGACAGGGCGCGATCACGGGAGCGGAGACCCAGTACTTC. Its translation: CASGRGQGAITGAETQYF.

The rearrangement joins TRBV4-1 to TRBJ1-1; TRBD1 matches at 7 bases. The germline gives CDR1 MGHRA, CDR2 YSYEKL. The CDR3 covers 16 residues. V lost 4 bases to trimming and J lost 7 bases; unmatched junction nucleotides: 15. The CDR3 nucleotides read TGCGCCAGCAGCCTCGACCCGGGACAGCGATGGGATGAAGCTTTCTTT. Its protein is CASSLDPGQRWDEAFF.

V gene TRBV11-2 combines with J gene TRBJ1-2, with D possibly matching TRBD1 (5 bases). There are 14 residues in the CDR3. In germline, CDR1 is SGHAT, CDR2 FQNNGV. The V end was cut by 1 base, the J end by 3 bases, with 9 bases between. CDR3: CASSLVGVDYGYTF. The CDR3 DNA is TGTGCCAGCAGCTTAGTAGGGGTTGACTATGGCTACACCTTC.

This chain uses TRBV12-3 or TRBV12-4 with TRBJ2-5; D not resolved. This CDR3 has 13 residues. V shed 3 bases and J shed 3 bases, with 8 bases lying between them. The DNA for the CDR3 is TGTGCCAGCAGTTTGGGCAGGAAAGAGACCCAGTACTTC. It specifies CASSLGRKETQYF.

The genes are TRBV28 and TRBJ1-5, with TRBD1 as a possible D gene (6 bases). V shed 0 bases and J shed 5 bases, with 11 bases lying between them. This CDR3 contains 15 residues. The germline V gene encodes CDR1 MDHEN and CDR2 SYDVKM. The CDR3 loop reads CASSLWDRGDQPQHF. In nucleotides, the CDR3 is TGTGCCAGCAGTTTATGGGACAGAGGGGATCAGCCCCAGCATTTT.

This chain links TRBV3-1 (or the pseudogene TRBV3-2) with TRBJ2-1; D is unresolved. Germline assignment: CDR1 LGHDT and CDR2 YNNKEL (reference sequence). Trimming cost V 3 bases and J 4 bases, with 10 bases left between them. The CDR3 totals 14 residues. CDR3: CASSHVDNYNEQFF. CDR3 DNA sequence: TGTGCCAGCAGCCATGTAGACAATTACAATGAGCAGTTCTTC.

CDR3 in DNA: TGTGCCAGCAGCCAGGGACAGGGGGCTTTTCCCGAGCAGTACTTC. Encoded protein: CASSQGQGAFPEQYF. This sequence joins TRBV3-1 (or the pseudogene TRBV3-2) and TRBJ2-7; 12 bases are shared with TRBD1. CDR3 length: 15 residues. CDR1 is LGHDT and CDR2 is YNNKEL in the germline V gene (reference sequence). Trimming took 3 bases from V and 6 from J; bases not matched to a gene: 6.

The rearrangement joins TRBV6-5 to TRBJ1-2; 8 nucleotides align to TRBD1. The germline CDR1 and CDR2 sequences are MNHEY and SVGAGI. V trimming: 2 bases; J trimming: 4 bases; junction bases outside the gene matches: 3. The CDR3 is 14 residues long. CDR3 amino acids: CASSYGQGTYGYTF. The CDR3 nucleotides are TGTGCCAGCAGTTACGGACAGGGAACCTATGGCTACACCTTC.

This clone showed up just a few times. This chain joins TRBV4-1 and TRBJ2-2, with 7 nucleotides matching TRBD1. Germline CDR1 reads MGHRA; CDR2 reads YSYEKL. The junction had 6 bases not matched to a gene; V was cut back by 0 bases and J by 2 bases. The CDR3 consists of 17 residues. CDR3 bases: TGCGCCAGCAGCCAAGAATGGCGACAGGGCAACACCGGGGAGCTGTTTTTT. It codes for CASSQEWRQGNTGELFF.

This chain uses TRBV6-6 with TRBJ2-7; tentatively, D is TRBD2 (5 bases). The germline CDR1 and CDR2 sequences are MNHNY and SVGAGI (reference sequence). This CDR3 comprises 13 residues. The V end was cut by 6 bases, the J end by 2 bases, with 11 bases between. The CDR3 coding sequence is TGTGCCAGCAGCCCGGACTTTGCCTACGAGCAGTACTTC. Residues: CASSPDFAYEQYF.

This sequence joins TRBV28 and TRBJ1-2; no reliable D call. The V gene's germline CDR1 is MDHEN and CDR2 SYDVKM. The CDR3 has 15 amino acids. Trimming pared 5 bases from V and 1 base from J, leaving 14 bases between. CDR3 DNA: TGTGCCAGCAGTCCGGCCGGCGGACTTAACTATGGCTACACCTTC. The encoded protein is CASSPAGGLNYGYTF.

J is TRBJ2-1 and V is TRBV19; 8 bases match TRBD2. Germline CDR1 is LNHDA and CDR2 is SQIVND (reference sequence). Trimming took 8 bases from V and 8 from J; bases not matched to a gene: 5. The CDR3 spans 12 residues. Here the CDR3 DNA reads TGTGCCAGTTGTAAAGCGGGAGATGAGCAGTTCTTC. Amino acid sequence: CASCKAGDEQFF.

The rearrangement links TRBV9 to TRBJ2-2; weak D call: TRBD2 (5 bases). V gave up 0 bases and J gave up 8 bases, with 14 bases separating them. CDR1 and CDR2 (germline): SGDLS, YYNGEE. The CDR3 sequence is 15 residues long. CDR3 bases: TGTGCCAGCAGCGTAGCAGCGGCGACCTCGGGGGAGCTGTTTTTT. Amino acids: CASSVAAATSGELFF.

The V gene is TRBV11-2, the J gene TRBJ1-5; 8 positions match TRBD1. CDR3 length equals 14 residues. Germline CDR1 and CDR2: SGHAT and FQNNGV. Trimming cost V 5 bases and J 7 bases; bases outside gene matches: 7. The CDR3 region is CASSPSGQGQPQHF. CDR3 coding DNA: TGTGCCAGCAGCCCCTCAGGACAGGGACAGCCCCAGCATTTT.

In this sample, this clone turned up a few times. V is TRBV6-5 and J is TRBJ1-2, with D uncertain. CDR3 length: 11 residues. Trimming left V 6 bases short and J 3 bases short, with 5 bases between. Germline CDR1 is MNHEY and CDR2 is SVGAGI. The CDR3 here is CASRQDYGYTF. The CDR3 region has the DNA TGTGCCAGCAGACAAGACTATGGCTACACCTTC.

The chain couples TRBV5-1 to TRBJ1-4; a weak D match, TRBD1 (6 bases). CDR3 length equals 16 residues. The V and J ends lost 4 bases and 0 bases respectively, with 13 bases between them. Germline CDR1 reads SGHRS; CDR2 reads YFSETQ. The CDR3 region is CASSKWTAATNEKLFF. CDR3 nucleotides: TGCGCCAGCAGCAAATGGACAGCCGCAACTAATGAAAAACTGTTTTTT.

CDR3 in amino acids: CASRTGGSDRGRGYTF. CDR3 sequence (DNA): TGTGCCAGCAGGACAGGGGGCTCGGACAGGGGGCGCGGCTACACCTTC. The chain employs TRBV28 and TRBJ1-2, with 11 bases identical to TRBD1. Germline values: CDR1 MDHEN, CDR2 SYDVKM. After removal of 6 bases from V and 8 bases from J, the junction contained 14 bases not matched to a gene. The CDR3 spans 16 residues.

V gene TRBV11-2 combines with J gene TRBJ1-1, with TRBD1 as a possible D gene (5 bases). Trimming cost V 3 bases and J 0 bases, with 11 bases left between them. Germline V gene data show CDR1 as SGHAT and CDR2 as FQNNGV. The CDR3 covers 15 residues. The CDR3 spells CASSFSQGVNTEAFF. DNA for the CDR3: TGTGCCAGCAGCTTTAGTCAGGGCGTGAACACTGAAGCTTTCTTT.

The rearrangement uses TRBV6-5 and TRBJ2-3; D is perhaps TRBD1 (7 bases). Germline CDR1 MNHEY, CDR2 SVGAGI. The CDR3 is made up of 11 amino acids. Deletions cut 8 bases from V and 11 bases from J, with 14 bases between. As DNA, the CDR3 is TGTGCCAGCGGAGGGGGCGCGGGGCAGTATTTT. Its translation: CASGGGAGQYF.